Sequencing of this T cell receptor (beta chain) was carried out in a study of vaccination and CD4 T cells after COVID-19. General study results and limits: Looking at convalescent patients, 304 of their 307 vaccine-specific clones were spike mono-reactive.

Treatment given: roughly ten-day PBMC culture with coronavirus spike peptide pools or control peptides (ViraFEST assay). Regarding this clonotype: Antigen unknown.

The germline gives CDR1 LNHDA, CDR2 SQIVND (reference sequence). The CDR3 spans 15 residues. The V gene end was trimmed by 7 bases and the J gene end by 0 bases; junction bases not matched to a gene: 6. The Oncomine TCR Beta short-read assay generated sequence data from the DNA of cultured CD4+ T cells. In this case, cultured CD4+ T cells provided the extracted genomic DNA. MiXCR was run by TCRdb on the PCR reads, yielding one entry per CDR3 protein. The sample consists of roughly 13,000 distinct CDR3 sequences, approximately 74% of them appearing once. This receptor was obtained from a human donor who had recovered from COVID-19. The chain joins TRBV19 to TRBJ2-1; 7 nucleotides agree with TRBD1. The specimen sequenced was CD4+ T cells from blood, cultured in vitro. CDR3 residues: CASTLTGASYNEQFF. Here the CDR3 DNA reads TGTGCCAGTACCCTCACAGGGGCCTCCTACAATGAGCAGTTCTTC.